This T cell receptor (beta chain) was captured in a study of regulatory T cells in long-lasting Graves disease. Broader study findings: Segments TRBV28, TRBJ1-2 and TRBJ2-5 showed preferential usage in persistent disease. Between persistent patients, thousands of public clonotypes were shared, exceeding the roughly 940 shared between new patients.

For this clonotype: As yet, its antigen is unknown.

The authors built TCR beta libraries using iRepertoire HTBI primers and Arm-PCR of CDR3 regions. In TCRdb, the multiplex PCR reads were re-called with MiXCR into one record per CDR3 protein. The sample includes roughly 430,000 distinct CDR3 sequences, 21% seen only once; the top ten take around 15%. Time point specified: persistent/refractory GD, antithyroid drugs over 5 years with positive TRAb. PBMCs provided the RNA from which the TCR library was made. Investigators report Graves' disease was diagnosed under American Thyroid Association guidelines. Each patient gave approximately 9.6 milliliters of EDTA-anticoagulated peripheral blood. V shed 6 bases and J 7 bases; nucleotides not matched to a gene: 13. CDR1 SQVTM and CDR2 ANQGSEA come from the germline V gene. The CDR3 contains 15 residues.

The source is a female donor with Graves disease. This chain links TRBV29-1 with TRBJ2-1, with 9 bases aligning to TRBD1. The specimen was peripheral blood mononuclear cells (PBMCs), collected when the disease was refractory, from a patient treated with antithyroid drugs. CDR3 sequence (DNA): TGCAGCGTCCCCCTACAGGGGGCGAAGCTAAATGAGCAGTTCTTC. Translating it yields CSVPLQGAKLNEQFF.